Below are 30 T cell receptor beta chains sequenced from a single sample in a study of early T cells in non-severe SARS-CoV-2 infection. TCRdb called the 5' RACE reads again in MiXCR, with one record for every CDR3 protein. Seen here are some 26,000 distinct CDR3 sequences, around 4.6% observed once, and the top ten hold approximately 10%. Sequenced sample: whole blood. These receptor sequences come from an adult who was a healthcare worker with PCR-confirmed SARS-CoV-2 infection or an uninfected control (not recorded which).

Many counts were recorded for this clonotype. This sequence joins TRBV7-2 and TRBJ2-7; 7 bases line up with TRBD1. Trimming at V came to 0 bases and at J to 7 bases, leaving 9 bases not matched to a gene. The CDR3 length is 15 residues. Germline loops: CDR1 SGHTA, CDR2 FQGNSA. DNA of the CDR3: TGTGCCAGCAGCTTAGCCGGGACAGTCAGCTGGGAGCAGTACTTC. It specifies CASSLAGTVSWEQYF.

This clonotype appeared many times. The chain couples TRBV27 to TRBJ2-7; possible D gene TRBD1, 6 bases. Trimming removed 3 bases from V and 1 base from J, with 10 bases in between. The CDR3 extends over 14 amino acids. Germline CDR1 and CDR2: MNHEY and SMNVEV (reference sequence). DNA of the CDR3: TGTGCCAGCAGTTTTTCTACAGGGTCCTACGAGCAGTACTTC. Translated: CASSFSTGSYEQYF.

This clonotype was counted at least ten times. The CDR3: CASSQDLAGDYEQYF. The DNA for the CDR3 is TGCGCCAGCAGCCAAGATTTAGCGGGAGATTACGAGCAGTACTTC. The V and J genes are TRBV4-3 and TRBJ2-7, with 9 bases matching TRBD2. The CDR3 covers 15 residues. Germline loops: CDR1 LGHNA, CDR2 YSLEER. The V segment lost 0 bases and the J segment 4 bases; nucleotides outside the gene matches: 4.

At least ten counts were recorded for this clonotype. The V and J genes are TRBV7-8 and TRBJ2-3; D is uncertain. Germline CDR1 is SGHVS and CDR2 is FQNEAQ. The CDR3 is 17 amino acids. Trimming stripped 0 bases from V and 2 bases from J, with 15 bases between. The CDR3 here is CASSLAPSLLATDTQYF. CDR3 sequence (DNA): TGTGCCAGCAGCTTAGCGCCCTCCCTGCTGGCCACAGATACGCAGTATTTT.

As for this clonotype: A clone one base away is much larger, so this may be a read error. The rearrangement uses TRBV4-1 and TRBJ2-5; D uncertain. Germline lookup yields CDR1 MGHRA and CDR2 YSYEKL. The CDR3 runs 15 residues. The CDR3 spells CATSPPGRTQETQYF. The CDR3 DNA is TGCGCCACCAGCCCGCCTGGACGGACCCAAGAGACCCAGTACTTC.

This clonotype was observed at least ten times. This chain links TRBV7-9 with TRBJ1-2; 8 bases match TRBD1. J gave up 4 bases and V 5 bases, and 6 bases lay outside the gene matches. The V gene's germline CDR1 is SEHNR and CDR2 FQNEAQ (reference sequence). This CDR3 contains 14 residues. The CDR3: CASSGQGSLYGYTF. DNA for the CDR3: TGTGCCAGCAGCGGACAGGGCAGCCTCTATGGCTACACCTTC.

This clonotype has ten or more counts. This sequence joins TRBV29-1 and TRBJ1-1; perhaps TRBD1 as D (6 bases). The germline V and J ends were trimmed by 5 bases and 1 base, with 8 bases remaining between them. The CDR3 sequence is 12 residues long. Germline V gene lookup returns CDR1 SQVTM and CDR2 ANQGSEA. In DNA form, the CDR3 reads TGCAGCGTTTTGACAGGGAACACTGAAGCTTTCTTT. Its translation: CSVLTGNTEAFF.

This clonotype has ten or more counts. The chain links TRBV12-3 or TRBV12-4 to TRBJ2-1; D not resolved. V lost 8 bases and J lost 1, with 15 bases in between. The CDR3 sequence is 15 residues long. Here the CDR3 DNA reads TGTGCCAGCCGACATGGACGGGTTTCCTACAATGAGCAGTTCTTC. Translated: CASRHGRVSYNEQFF.

The table lists this clonotype with many counts. The V and J genes are TRBV7-3 and TRBJ1-5; D is possibly TRBD1 (5 bases). Germline loops: CDR1 SGHTA, CDR2 FQGTGA. Trimming took 2 bases from V and 0 from J, leaving 14 bases between them. The CDR3 runs to 17 residues. DNA of the CDR3: TGTGCCAGCAGCTTACGTAAGCAGGGTGCTAGCAATCAGCCCCAGCATTTT. The encoded protein is CASSLRKQGASNQPQHF.

This clonotype was seen many times. The chain has TRBV7-2 and TRBJ1-3; weak D call: TRBD1 (6 bases). Germline assignment: CDR1 SGHTA and CDR2 FQGNSA. The CDR3 spans 16 residues. V was trimmed by 5 bases and J by 4 bases, leaving 18 bases between them. In DNA, the CDR3 is TGTGCCAGCAGCCCAAATTGGGGGGCAGGAGGAAACACCATATATTTT. Protein product: CASSPNWGAGGNTIYF.

This clonotype was counted many times. The chain has TRBV10-3 and TRBJ1-4; 7 nucleotides align to TRBD1. CDR3 length: 13 residues. The trim removed 6 bases at V and 8 bases at J, leaving 6 bases unmatched. Germline CDR1 reads ENHRY; CDR2 reads SYGVKD. CDR3 coding DNA: TGTGCCATCAGCCGGGACAGCAAAGAAAAACTGTTTTTT. Protein product: CAISRDSKEKLFF.

This clonotype was counted many times. The chain combines TRBV6-5 with TRBJ1-2; a possible D gene is TRBD1 (5 bases). This CDR3 contains 15 residues. Trimming removed 0 bases at V and 2 bases at J, with 10 bases between. Germline lookup yields CDR1 MNHEY and CDR2 SVGAGI. The CDR3 nucleotides are TGTGCCAGCAGTTACTCAGGGGCACCCAACTATGGCTACACCTTC. This codes for CASSYSGAPNYGYTF.

In regard to this clonotype: The junction differs from germline at one of its ends, possibly a read error. V gene TRBV28 combines with J gene TRBJ1-5; 10 positions agree with TRBD1. CDR1 is MDHEN and CDR2 is SYDVKM in the germline V gene. The CDR3 has 13 amino acids. The CDR3 nucleotides read TGTGCCAGCAGCCAACCGGGACAGGGGTTTTCATTTTTT. Protein: CASSQPGQGFSFF.

On this clonotype: This may be a read error, as it is one base from a much larger clone. It is likely a read error, because the conserved phenylalanine at the end of the CDR3 is missing. V usage is TRBV7-9 and J usage is TRBJ2-7; tentative D call: TRBD1 (5 bases). CDR1 and CDR2 (germline): SEHNR, FQNEAQ (reference sequence). V lost 5 bases, J lost 0 bases, and 11 bases lay in between. The CDR3 length is 14 residues. The CDR3 region is CASSLDGASYEQYI. CDR3 DNA sequence: TGTGCCAGCAGCCTCGATGGGGCCTCCTACGAGCAGTACATC.

This clonotype was counted many times. This rearrangement joins TRBV19 to TRBJ1-1; no clear D. The V and J ends lost 3 bases and 6 bases respectively, with 17 bases between them. The V gene's germline CDR1 is LNHDA and CDR2 SQIVND (reference sequence). This CDR3 contains 15 residues. The CDR3 protein is CASSIRPRGEAEAFF. The CDR3 DNA reads TGTGCCAGTAGTATCAGGCCCCGAGGTGAGGCTGAAGCTTTCTTT.

This clonotype was counted many times. The V and J genes are TRBV5-6 and TRBJ2-2; no definite D call. Trimming took 4 bases from V and 2 from J, leaving 12 bases between them. The CDR3 consists of 15 residues. Germline CDR1 SGHDT, CDR2 YYEEEE. The CDR3 nucleotides read TGTGCCAGCAGCCGGCTGGCGAGTAACACCGGGGAGCTGTTTTTT. Encoded protein: CASSRLASNTGELFF.

This clonotype was recorded many times. The rearrangement uses TRBV10-3 and TRBJ2-1, with a tentative D call TRBD1 (7 bases). Per the germline V gene, CDR1 is ENHRY and CDR2 is SYGVKD. The V end lost 0 bases, the J end lost 4 bases, and 22 bases lay between the germline ends. This CDR3 region has 19 residues. The CDR3 region is CAISESRRGPDPLYNEQFF. CDR3 nucleotides: TGTGCCATCAGTGAGTCGCGGAGGGGGCCAGACCCCCTATACAATGAGCAGTTCTTC.

This clonotype has a count of ten or more. The J gene is TRBJ2-5, the V gene TRBV7-8; 11 nucleotides line up with TRBD1. Looked up from germline, CDR1 is SGHVS and CDR2 is FQNEAQ. The CDR3 runs to 18 residues. The V and J ends lost 2 bases and 4 bases, in that order; junction bases with no gene match: 12. DNA for the CDR3: TGTGCCAGCAGCTTATCTGGACAGGGGGCCGATCAGGGAGAGACCCAGTACTTC. It is translated as CASSLSGQGADQGETQYF.

This clonotype occurred many times. The chain is built from TRBV6-2 or TRBV6-3 and TRBJ1-1, with D possibly TRBD1 on 6 matching bases. In germline, CDR1 is MNHEY, CDR2 SVGEGT. Trimming took 5 bases from V and 3 from J, leaving 22 bases between them. The CDR3 consists of 17 residues. CDR3 DNA sequence: TGTGCCAGCAGTGGTACAGGGAATTCCCCATGGGACACTGAAGCTTTCTTT. Translated, it gives CASSGTGNSPWDTEAFF.

J is TRBJ2-1 and V is TRBV24-1; the D gene is possibly TRBD1 (6 bases). Germline CDR1 is KGHDR and CDR2 is SFDVKD. The CDR3 has 14 residues. Trimming cost V 4 bases and J 5 bases, with 11 bases left between them. CDR3 nucleotide sequence: TGTGCCACCAGTGAGGTAGGGGGAGACAATGAGCAGTTCTTC. Translation: CATSEVGGDNEQFF.

This clonotype was seen many times. The V gene is TRBV24-1, the J gene TRBJ2-1; TRBD1 matches at 10 bases. Per germline, CDR1 KGHDR and CDR2 SFDVKD. V lost 0 bases to trimming and J lost 8 bases; unmatched junction nucleotides: 9. This CDR3 is built from 17 residues. This chain's CDR3 is CATSDLAPGQGNDEQFF. The CDR3, as DNA: TGTGCCACCAGTGATTTGGCGCCGGGACAGGGGAACGATGAGCAGTTCTTC.

This clonotype was seen ten or more times. The V and J genes are TRBV20-1 and TRBJ2-1; 11 bases agree with TRBD2. Germline V gene sequence: CDR1 DFQATT, CDR2 SNEGSKA (reference sequence). The CDR3 has 17 amino acids. The J segment lost 2 bases and the V segment lost 0 bases, leaving 6 bases of the junction unmatched. CDR3 sequence reads: CSARDSTSGATYNEQFF. The CDR3 DNA is TGCAGTGCTAGAGATTCGACTAGCGGGGCGACCTACAATGAGCAGTTCTTC.

This clonotype was recorded many times. V and J are TRBV10-3 and TRBJ2-3; a possible D gene is TRBD2 (5 bases). Germline V gene data show CDR1 as ENHRY and CDR2 as SYGVKD. V was pared by 7 bases and J by 8 bases, with 22 bases between. This CDR3 comprises 15 residues. CDR3 amino acids: CAITKGANTGGTQYF. CDR3 in DNA: TGTGCCATCACCAAGGGAGCGAACACCGGAGGTACGCAGTATTTT.

The chain carries TRBV29-1 and TRBJ2-2; unclear D gene. Germline V lookup: CDR1 SQVTM, CDR2 ANQGSEA. The CDR3 totals 12 residues. The V gene lost 7 bases and the J gene lost 4 bases, with 10 bases spanning the gap. As DNA, the CDR3 is TGCAGCGCCACACCGGGCACCGGGGAGCTGTTTTTT. It is translated as CSATPGTGELFF.

In its sample, this clonotype was seen many times. The genes are TRBV27 and TRBJ2-2; possible D gene TRBD1, 6 bases. The CDR3 spans 14 residues. CDR1 and CDR2 from the germline V gene are MNHEY and SMNVEV (reference sequence). V dropped 0 bases and J dropped 6 bases, with 8 bases sitting between them. The CDR3, as DNA: TGTGCCAGCAGTTTATCGTCAGGGGCCGGGGAGCTGTTTTTT. Translation gives CASSLSSGAGELFF.

This clonotype has ten or more counts. The rearrangement links TRBV4-3 to TRBJ1-5; D is undetermined. Germline V gene data show CDR1 as LGHNA and CDR2 as YSLEER. This CDR3 has 17 residues. Trimming stripped 0 bases from V and 2 bases from J, with 14 bases between. This chain's CDR3 is CASSQDLGGGGNQPQHF. DNA for the CDR3: TGCGCCAGCAGCCAAGATCTCGGAGGCGGAGGCAATCAGCCCCAGCATTTT.

This clonotype was found a few times. V is TRBV27 and J is TRBJ1-1; D perhaps matches TRBD1 (6 bases). With 4 bases removed from V and 4 bases from J, the gap between germline ends came to 10 bases. This CDR3 is built from 13 residues. Per the germline V gene, CDR1 is MNHEY and CDR2 is SMNVEV (reference sequence). CDR3 residues: CASSSVGGTEAFF. The CDR3 DNA follows: TGTGCCAGCAGTTCAGTAGGGGGCACTGAAGCTTTCTTT.

This clonotype was recorded many times. The CDR3 DNA sequence: TGCGCCAGCAGCTTCCCGTTAAGACAGGGGTCCTGGGATAGCTACAATGAGCAGTTCTTC. It specifies CASSFPLRQGSWDSYNEQFF. V gene TRBV5-1 combines with J gene TRBJ2-1, with 8 nucleotides matching TRBD1. The V gene end was trimmed by 2 bases and the J gene end by 3 bases; junction bases not matched to a gene: 19. Germline V gene sequence: CDR1 SGHRS, CDR2 YFSETQ. The CDR3 consists of 20 residues.

The chain uses TRBV20-1 and TRBJ1-3; D is perhaps TRBD1 (5 bases). Germline values: CDR1 DFQATT, CDR2 SNEGSKA (reference sequence). The V and J ends lost 0 bases and 3 bases respectively, with 21 bases between them. The CDR3 has 18 amino acids. The CDR3 DNA sequence: TGCAGTGCTAGAGATCCGCAGGGCATTGGCCGGAGTGGAAACACCATATATTTT. It specifies CSARDPQGIGRSGNTIYF.

At least ten counts were recorded for this clonotype. The chain recombines TRBV4-1 with TRBJ2-1; D not certain. V dropped 4 bases and J dropped 6 bases, with 16 bases sitting between them. The CDR3 extends over 15 amino acids. Germline CDR1 MGHRA, CDR2 YSYEKL. CDR3 in DNA: TGCGCCAGCAGCCCCCCGTCAACGGGCCGCAATGAGCAGTTCTTC. Its translation is CASSPPSTGRNEQFF.